This TCR beta chain was sequenced for a study of cytomegalovirus exposure and HLA in healthy donors. CDR1 MNHEY and CDR2 SVGAGI come from the germline V gene. Trimming pared 6 bases from V and 6 bases from J, leaving 11 bases between. This CDR3 spans 12 amino acids. Points from the study as a whole: Later work associated over 15,000 TCR beta sequences with HLA alleles at 0.05 false discovery rate. A list of about 180 TCR beta chains associated with cytomegalovirus was given. The CMV antigen specificity of a few CMV-associated chains was confirmed through in vitro analysis.

In regard to this clone: Its antigen is currently unknown.

The primer mix had 60 Vbeta and 13 Jbeta primers. TCRdb's copy holds only in-frame clones and misses some; the assay was immunoSEQ multiplex PCR. Seen in this sample are 180,000 or so clones; the ten most common clones hold less than 0.9%. The clonotype was recovered from a boy aged 10-17 years in good health and CMV-seronegative. The chain is built from TRBV6-5 and TRBJ1-1; no clear D. Sequenced: PBMCs. In DNA form, the CDR3 reads TGTGCCAGCAGCCCCGGGGTCGCTGAAGCTTTCTTT. Translation: CASSPGVAEAFF.